These 22 T cell receptor beta chains share one sample of origin, sequenced in a study of yellow fever vaccine responses in identical twins (dated by TCRdb to about 2018). The library was obtained by RT-PCR. The sample was run on an Illumina HiSeq 2500. The raw public data were reprocessed by TCRdb itself: fastp quality trimming at Q25, MiXCR clonotype calling, in-frame beta chains only. Here each entry gathers all rows of one CDR3 protein and keeps the most common genes and DNA. Counted in this sample were about 9,000 distinct CDR3 sequences; 80% to 85% of them appeared once. The top ten clonotypes cover under 2.5% of the sample. The sequenced sample was T cells from blood (PBMCs), unsorted or a sorted subset (not recorded which), obtained before or after yellow fever vaccination (not recorded which). These receptors all come from a woman younger than 30 who received the yellow fever vaccine. Donor details come from another sample of the same person, matched by shared clones.

The CDR3 region has the DNA TGCAGCGTTGAGGTCCAGGCAGGAATCACCTACGAGCAGTACTTC. Protein sequence: CSVEVQAGITYEQYF. The V call is TRBV29-1, the J call TRBJ2-7; D remains unclear. The CDR3 runs to 15 residues. CDR1 is SQVTM and CDR2 is ANQGSEA in the germline V gene. The V end lost 3 bases, the J end lost 2 bases, and 17 bases lay between the germline ends.

The chain has TRBV14 and TRBJ2-3, with TRBD1 matching 8 bases. The germline V gene encodes CDR1 SGHDN and CDR2 FVKESK. This CDR3 is built from 16 residues. The trim removed 4 bases at V and 3 bases at J, leaving 9 bases unmatched. Here the CDR3 reads CASSPPRQGWTDTQYF. The CDR3 DNA sequence: TGTGCCAGCAGCCCCCCCCGACAGGGGTGGACAGATACGCAGTATTTT.

This CDR3 reads CASTPGEATNEKLFF. CDR3 coding DNA: TGTGCCAGCACCCCGGGGGAAGCAACTAATGAAAAACTGTTTTTT. This chain uses TRBV3-1 with TRBJ1-4; possible D gene TRBD1, 5 bases. CDR3 length: 15 residues. V lost 7 bases, J lost 0 bases, and 12 bases lay in between. Germline CDR1 reads LGHDT; CDR2 reads YNNKEL (reference sequence).

The chain carries TRBV29-1 and TRBJ2-1; TRBD1 or TRBD2 may be the D gene (6 bases each). The V end lost 4 bases, the J end lost 8 bases, and 15 bases lay between the germline ends. CDR3 length equals 13 residues. Germline CDR1 is SQVTM and CDR2 is ANQGSEA. In DNA, the CDR3 is TGCAGCGTTGGAGGTTGGGGGGCGCATGAGCAGTTCTTC. Translation gives CSVGGWGAHEQFF.

The chain combines TRBV29-1 with TRBJ2-3; D is undetermined. In germline, CDR1 is SQVTM, CDR2 ANQGSEA. The germline V and J ends were trimmed by 6 bases and 2 bases, with 6 bases remaining between them. CDR3 length equals 11 residues. CDR3 in DNA: TGCAGCGTCAGCCACACAGATACGCAGTATTTT. Encoded protein: CSVSHTDTQYF.

The V gene is TRBV2, the J gene TRBJ1-2; D not certain. V was clipped by 0 bases and J by 4 bases, with 18 bases between them. Germline CDR1 and CDR2: SNHLY and FYNNEI. This CDR3 contains 17 residues. In DNA form, the CDR3 reads TGTGCCAGCAGTGAAGCCGGGAGGTGGCAGCTCCTCTATGGCTACACCTTC. Translating it yields CASSEAGRWQLLYGYTF.

This clonotype was seen a handful of times. The CDR3 bases are TGTGCCAGCAGTTTTAGCGGGAGCGGATCCTACAATGAGCAGTTCTTC. Protein sequence: CASSFSGSGSYNEQFF. V gene TRBV27 combines with J gene TRBJ2-1; 9 bases align to TRBD2. Germline CDR1 MNHEY, CDR2 SMNVEV (reference sequence). V shed 3 bases and J 1 base; nucleotides not matched to a gene: 4. There are 16 residues in the CDR3.

The chain carries TRBV28 and TRBJ2-1; 12 positions agree with TRBD2. CDR1 is MDHEN and CDR2 is SYDVKM in the germline V gene. This CDR3 has 15 residues. V shed 6 bases, J shed 5 bases, and the junction held 5 bases outside the gene matches. In DNA, the CDR3 is TGTGCCAGCAGCGGGGGACTAGCGGGCCACAATGAGCAGTTCTTC. Residues: CASSGGLAGHNEQFF.

This clonotype has a single count. The V call is TRBV7-7, the J call TRBJ2-2; no definite D call. CDR1 is SSHAT, CDR2 FNYEAQ, per germline (reference sequence). V dropped 5 bases and J dropped 6 bases, with 19 bases sitting between them. The CDR3 contains 16 residues. CDR3 loop: CASSPLGAGNPGELFF. Written as DNA, the CDR3 is TGTGCCAGCAGCCCCCTAGGTGCTGGAAACCCCGGGGAGCTGTTTTTT.

This clonotype turned up a few times. As DNA, the CDR3 is TGTGCCAGCAGATCGCGCCGGACGCCCCAGCATTTT. Translated: CASRSRRTPQHF. This sequence joins TRBV28 and TRBJ1-5; D gene ambiguous. This CDR3 contains 12 residues. Between the trimmed V and J ends, which lost 6 bases and 9 bases, there was a span of 12 bases. Germline-derived CDR1 and CDR2 are MDHEN and SYDVKM.

The chain has TRBV29-1 and TRBJ2-1; D remains ambiguous. From germline, CDR1 is SQVTM and CDR2 ANQGSEA. V lost 4 bases, J lost 0 bases, and 10 bases lay in between. The CDR3 runs 14 residues. DNA of the CDR3: TGCAGCGTTGGGGTAGTGGGCTCCTACAATGAGCAGTTCTTC. The encoded protein is CSVGVVGSYNEQFF.

The V gene is TRBV10-3, the J gene TRBJ1-2; 8 positions agree with TRBD1. The CDR3 contains 11 residues. Trimming cost V 8 bases and J 8 bases; bases outside gene matches: 4. CDR1 ENHRY and CDR2 SYGVKD come from the germline V gene. CDR3 DNA: TGTGCCATCGGCAGGGGGCAAGGCTACACCTTC. Encoded protein: CAIGRGQGYTF.

The genes are TRBV20-1 and TRBJ2-2; TRBD2 aligns across 10 bases. The CDR3 extends over 16 amino acids. The germline gives CDR1 DFQATT, CDR2 SNEGSKA (reference sequence). The V segment lost 5 bases and the J segment 2 bases; nucleotides outside the gene matches: 8. In DNA form, the CDR3 reads TGCAGTGCTCAAACTAGCGGGAAAAGAAACACCGGGGAGCTGTTTTTT. Translated: CSAQTSGKRNTGELFF.

The chain links TRBV7-9 to TRBJ2-3; D unresolved. The germline CDR1 and CDR2 sequences are SEHNR and FQNEAQ (reference sequence). Trimming took 5 bases from V and 15 from J, leaving 12 bases between them. The CDR3 runs 10 residues. CDR3 sequence (DNA): TGTGCCAGCAGCCCAGACCGTTCCTATTTT. Translation: CASSPDRSYF.

The chain uses TRBV15 and TRBJ2-1; D may be TRBD2 (6 bases). CDR3 length: 18 amino acids. Germline V gene lookup returns CDR1 LNHNV and CDR2 YYDKDF (reference sequence). Between the trimmed V and J ends, which lost 0 bases and 0 bases, there was a span of 15 bases. The CDR3 coding sequence is TGTGCCACCAGCAGAGAGGGGGGTGGGATGAGCTCCTACAATGAGCAGTTCTTC. As protein: CATSREGGGMSSYNEQFF.

The chain employs TRBV6-1 and TRBJ2-1; D not resolved. Germline V gives CDR1 MNHNS, CDR2 SASEGT. This CDR3 comprises 15 residues. V lost 4 bases and J 0 bases, leaving 10 bases between the germline ends. CDR3 nucleotide sequence: TGTGCCAGCAGTGTTGCGGAGAGCTCCTACAATGAGCAGTTCTTC. The encoded protein is CASSVAESSYNEQFF.

This clonotype was recorded a few times. This sequence joins TRBV6-5 and TRBJ2-2; D is uncertain. The CDR3 contains 15 residues. Trimming took off 0 bases at V and 0 bases at J, with 5 bases between the two ends. Per the germline V gene, CDR1 is MNHEY and CDR2 is SVGAGI. The CDR3 coding sequence is TGTGCCAGCAGTTACTCCGGAGCGAACACCGGGGAGCTGTTTTTT. This gives the protein CASSYSGANTGELFF.

This chain uses TRBV5-1 with TRBJ2-1; perhaps TRBD2 as D (5 bases). The CDR3 sequence is 15 residues long. With 4 bases removed from V and 5 bases from J, the gap between germline ends came to 16 bases. Germline V gene sequence: CDR1 SGHRS, CDR2 YFSETQ. CDR3 in amino acids: CASSPVWEKDNEQFF. The CDR3 DNA follows: TGCGCCAGCAGCCCCGTCTGGGAGAAGGACAATGAGCAGTTCTTC. Drawing the rest from reference TRBV5-1 and TRBJ2-1, the complete variable domain is KAGVTQTPRYLIKTRGQQVTLSCSPISGHRSVSWYQQTPGQGLQFLFEYFSETQRNKGNFPGRFSGRQFSNSRSEMNVSTLELGDSALYLCASSPVWEKDNEQFFGPGTRLTVL.

The V call is TRBV20-1, the J call TRBJ1-1, with D perhaps matching TRBD1 (5 bases). The CDR3 runs to 12 residues. With 3 bases removed from V and 7 bases from J, the gap between germline ends came to 12 bases. Germline CDR1 DFQATT, CDR2 SNEGSKA (reference sequence). CDR3 loop: CSASRALGEAFF. Written as DNA, the CDR3 is TGCAGTGCTAGCAGGGCTTTGGGTGAAGCTTTCTTT.

This chain joins TRBV2 and TRBJ2-5; weak D call: TRBD1 (6 bases). This CDR3 is 14 amino acids long. Looked up from germline, CDR1 is SNHLY and CDR2 is FYNNEI. With 1 base removed from V and 5 bases from J, the gap between germline ends came to 11 bases. CDR3 sequence reads: CASSEVGGWETQYF. Here the CDR3 DNA reads TGTGCCAGCAGTGAAGTTGGGGGCTGGGAGACCCAGTACTTC.

The chain joins TRBV20-1 to TRBJ1-1; D uncertain. Germline-derived CDR1 and CDR2 are DFQATT and SNEGSKA (reference sequence). The CDR3 is 11 residues long. V shed 4 bases and J shed 3 bases, with 6 bases lying between them. CDR3 sequence: CSAKSYTEAFF. The CDR3 DNA sequence: TGCAGTGCTAAGAGTTACACTGAAGCTTTCTTT.

V usage is TRBV12-3 or TRBV12-4 and J usage is TRBJ2-1; maybe TRBD2 (5 bases). The V and J ends lost 6 bases and 5 bases respectively, with 14 bases between them. The CDR3 is made up of 14 amino acids. This chain's CDR3 is CASRAGPRNNEQFF. The CDR3 DNA sequence: TGTGCCAGCAGGGCGGGTCCTAGAAACAATGAGCAGTTCTTC.